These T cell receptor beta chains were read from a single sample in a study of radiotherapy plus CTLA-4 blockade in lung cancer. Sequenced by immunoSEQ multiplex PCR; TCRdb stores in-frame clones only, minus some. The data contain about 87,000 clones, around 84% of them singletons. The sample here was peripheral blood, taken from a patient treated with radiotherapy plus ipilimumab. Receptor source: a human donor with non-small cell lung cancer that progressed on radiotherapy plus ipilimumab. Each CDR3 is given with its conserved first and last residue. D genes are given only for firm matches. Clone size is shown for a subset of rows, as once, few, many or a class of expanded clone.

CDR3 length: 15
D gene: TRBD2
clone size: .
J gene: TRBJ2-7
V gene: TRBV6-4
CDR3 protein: CASSEGREDSYEQYF
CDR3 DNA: TGTGCCAGCAGTGAGGGGCGGGAGGACTCCTACGAGCAGTACTTC

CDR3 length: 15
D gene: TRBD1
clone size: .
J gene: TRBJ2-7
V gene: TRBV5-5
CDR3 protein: CASSWGQGYIYEQYF
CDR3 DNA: TGTGCCAGCAGCTGGGGACAGGGTTACATCTACGAGCAGTACTTC

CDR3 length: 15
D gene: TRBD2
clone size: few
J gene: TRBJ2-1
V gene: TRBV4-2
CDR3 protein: CASSQGLAGGGEQFF
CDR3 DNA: TGTGCCAGCAGCCAAGGACTAGCGGGAGGCGGCGAGCAGTTCTTC

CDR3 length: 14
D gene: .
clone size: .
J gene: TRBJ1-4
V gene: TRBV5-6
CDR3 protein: CASSLLGVGEKLFF
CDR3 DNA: TGTGCCAGCAGCTTGCTGGGGGTGGGAGAAAAACTGTTTTTT

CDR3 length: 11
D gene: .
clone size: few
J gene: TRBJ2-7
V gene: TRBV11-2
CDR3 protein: CASSPSYEQYF
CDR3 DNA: TGTGCCAGCAGCCCCTCCTACGAGCAGTACTTC

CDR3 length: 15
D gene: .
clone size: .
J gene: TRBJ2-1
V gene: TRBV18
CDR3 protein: CASSPGRSSYNEQFF
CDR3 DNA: TGTGCCAGCTCACCAGGGCGTAGCTCCTACAATGAGCAGTTCTTC

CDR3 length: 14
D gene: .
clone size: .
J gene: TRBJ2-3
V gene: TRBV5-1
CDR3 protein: CASRGEPNTDTQYF
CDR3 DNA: TGCGCCAGCCGAGGGGAACCGAACACAGATACGCAGTATTTT

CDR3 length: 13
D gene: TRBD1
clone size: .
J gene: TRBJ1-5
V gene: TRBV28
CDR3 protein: CASRTGLNQPQHF
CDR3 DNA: TGTGCCAGCCGGACAGGGCTCAATCAGCCCCAGCATTTT

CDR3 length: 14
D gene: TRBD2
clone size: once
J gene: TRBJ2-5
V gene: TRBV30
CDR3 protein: CAWAKRGGWETQYF
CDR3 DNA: TGTGCCTGGGCAAAGCGGGGGGGTTGGGAGACCCAGTACTTC

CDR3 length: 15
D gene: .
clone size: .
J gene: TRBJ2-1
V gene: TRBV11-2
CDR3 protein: CASSWISGGSGEQFF
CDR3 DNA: TGTGCCAGCAGCTGGATTTCCGGGGGAAGCGGTGAGCAGTTCTTC

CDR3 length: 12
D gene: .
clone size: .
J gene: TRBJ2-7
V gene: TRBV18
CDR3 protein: CASSPETGEQYF
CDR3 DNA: TGTGCCAGCTCACCTGAGACAGGCGAGCAGTACTTC

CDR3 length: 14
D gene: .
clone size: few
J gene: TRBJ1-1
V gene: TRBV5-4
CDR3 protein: CASSFVGPNTEAFF
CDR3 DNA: TGTGCCAGCAGCTTTGTAGGGCCCAACACTGAAGCTTTCTTT

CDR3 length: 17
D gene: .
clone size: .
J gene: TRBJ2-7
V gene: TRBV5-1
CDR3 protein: CASSLVSSNIYSYEQYF
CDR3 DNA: TGCGCCAGCAGCTTGGTTTCTAGCAACATCTACTCCTACGAGCAGTACTTC

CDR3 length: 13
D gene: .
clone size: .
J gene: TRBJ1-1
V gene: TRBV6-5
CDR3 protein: CASSYSIDRMAFF
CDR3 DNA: TGTGCCAGCAGTTACTCGATCGACAGGATGGCTTTCTTT

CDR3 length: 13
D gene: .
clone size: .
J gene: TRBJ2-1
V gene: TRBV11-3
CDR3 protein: CASSLARENEQFF
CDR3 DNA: TGTGCCAGCAGCTTAGCCAGGGAGAATGAGCAGTTCTTC

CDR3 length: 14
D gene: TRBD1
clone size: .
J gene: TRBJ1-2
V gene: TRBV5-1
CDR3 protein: CASTGDRGDYGYTF
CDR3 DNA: TGCGCCAGCACCGGGGACAGGGGGGACTATGGCTACACCTTC

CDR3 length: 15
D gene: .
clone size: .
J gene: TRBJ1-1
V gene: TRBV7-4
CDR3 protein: CASSLVNRENTEAFF
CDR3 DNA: TGTGCCAGCAGCTTAGTGAACAGGGAGAATACTGAAGCTTTCTTT

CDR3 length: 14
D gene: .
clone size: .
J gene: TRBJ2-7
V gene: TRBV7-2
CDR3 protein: CASSHSGTAHEQYF
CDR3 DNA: TGTGCCAGCAGCCACTCGGGGACGGCCCACGAGCAGTACTTC

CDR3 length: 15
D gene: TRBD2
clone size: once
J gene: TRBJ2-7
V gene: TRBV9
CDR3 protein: CASSVLAGTRGEQYF
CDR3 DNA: TGTGCCAGCAGCGTCCTCGCCGGGACTAGAGGCGAGCAGTACTTC

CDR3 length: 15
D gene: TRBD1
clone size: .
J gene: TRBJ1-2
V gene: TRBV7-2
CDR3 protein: CASSFSGTGLDGYTF
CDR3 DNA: TGTGCCAGCAGCTTCTCCGGGACAGGGTTGGACGGCTACACCTTC

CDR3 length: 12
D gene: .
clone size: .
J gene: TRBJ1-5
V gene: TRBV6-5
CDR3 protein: CASSQLGGPQHF
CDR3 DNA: TGTGCCAGCAGTCAACTCGGAGGGCCCCAGCATTTT

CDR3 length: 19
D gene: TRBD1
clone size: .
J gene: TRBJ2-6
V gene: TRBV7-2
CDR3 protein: CASSPGTGRKTSGANVLTF
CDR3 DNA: TGTGCCAGCAGCCCAGGGACAGGTCGAAAAACATCCGGGGCCAACGTCCTGACTTTC

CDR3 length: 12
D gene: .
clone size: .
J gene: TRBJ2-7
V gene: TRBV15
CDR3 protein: CATSRPNYEQYF
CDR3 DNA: TGTGCCACCAGCAGACCCAATTACGAGCAGTACTTC

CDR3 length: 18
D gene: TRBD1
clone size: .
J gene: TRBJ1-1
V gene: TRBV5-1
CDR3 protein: CASSPAVGQGFMNTEAFF
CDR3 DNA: TGCGCCAGCAGCCCGGCCGTGGGACAGGGTTTTATGAACACTGAAGCTTTCTTT

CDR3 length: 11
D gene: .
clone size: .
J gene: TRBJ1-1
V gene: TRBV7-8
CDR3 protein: CASSLAIEAFF
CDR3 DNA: TGTGCCAGCAGCTTAGCCATTGAAGCTTTCTTT

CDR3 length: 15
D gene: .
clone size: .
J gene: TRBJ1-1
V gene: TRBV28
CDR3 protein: CASSPPGGVDTEAFF
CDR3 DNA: TGTGCCAGCAGTCCCCCGGGGGGGGTGGACACTGAAGCTTTCTTT

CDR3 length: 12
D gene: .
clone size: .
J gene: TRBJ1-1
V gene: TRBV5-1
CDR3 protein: CASSRYSGKAFF
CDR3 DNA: TGCGCCAGCAGCCGTTATTCGGGTAAAGCTTTCTTT

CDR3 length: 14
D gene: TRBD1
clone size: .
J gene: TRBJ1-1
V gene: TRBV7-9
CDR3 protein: CASSLAGTVSEAFF
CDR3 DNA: TGTGCCAGCAGCTTAGCGGGGACAGTCTCTGAAGCTTTCTTT

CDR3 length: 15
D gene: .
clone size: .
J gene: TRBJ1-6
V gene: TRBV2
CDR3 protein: CASSGPDSANSPLHF
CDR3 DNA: TGTGCCAGCAGTGGGCCAGACAGCGCAAATTCACCCCTCCACTTT

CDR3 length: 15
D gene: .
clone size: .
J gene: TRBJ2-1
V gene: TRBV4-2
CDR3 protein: CASSQAEYGYNEQFF
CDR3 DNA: TGTGCCAGCAGCCAAGCGGAGTACGGCTACAATGAGCAGTTCTTC

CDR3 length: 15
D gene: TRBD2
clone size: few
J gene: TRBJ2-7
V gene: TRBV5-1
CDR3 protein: CASSLGGREYYEQYF
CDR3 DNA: TGCGCCAGCAGCCTTGGGGGGAGGGAGTACTACGAGCAGTACTTC